Listed here are 30 T cell receptor beta chains from one sample, sequenced in a study of blood T cell repertoires in COVID-19 (dated by TCRdb to between 2020 and 2021). Receptor amplification or capture employed the immunoSEQ multiplex PCR assay. Drawn from immuneACCESS, this table holds only the in-frame rearrangements with V and J called that TCRdb kept. Clones are partly lost; checked studies trace under half to an unresolved V gene and leave the rest unexplained. A total of 250,000 to 350,000 clones appear in this sample, about nine tenths of them only once. The top ten hold roughly 2.1% of the sample. Sequencing was done on a sample of peripheral blood. Source of these receptors: a man aged 18 to 35 with active or convalescent COVID-19.

The V and J genes are TRBV5-5 and TRBJ2-3; maybe TRBD2 (5 bases). The V end was cut by 2 bases, the J end by 2 bases, with 15 bases between. Germline loops: CDR1 SGHKS, CDR2 YYEKEE (reference sequence). CDR3 length: 16 amino acids. The CDR3 sequence: CASSLDLGANTDTQYF. The CDR3 region has the DNA TGTGCCAGCAGCTTAGATTTGGGAGCCAACACAGATACGCAGTATTTT. The whole variable domain, filled in from reference TRBV5-5 and TRBJ2-3, reads DAGVTQSPTHLIKTRGQQVTLRCSPISGHKSVSWYQQVLGQGPQFIFQYYEKEERGRGNFPDRFSARQFPNYSSELNVNALLLGDSALYLCASSLDLGANTDTQYFGPGTRLTVL.

This chain connects TRBV19 to TRBJ2-7, with 8 nucleotides matching TRBD2. CDR1 and CDR2 (germline): LNHDA, SQIVND (reference sequence). V lost 5 bases, J lost 3 bases, and 9 bases stayed unmatched. This CDR3 comprises 15 residues. In nucleotides, the CDR3 is TGTGCCAGTAGTCCAAGCGGGAGTGGGTACTACGAGCAGTACTTC. This translates into CASSPSGSGYYEQYF.

The gene calls are TRBV7-8 and TRBJ1-5; no clear D gene. CDR3 length equals 12 residues. CDR1 is SGHVS and CDR2 is FQNEAQ in the germline V gene. V was clipped by 5 bases and J by 5 bases, with 7 bases between them. CDR3 coding DNA: TGTGCCAGCAGCACAGAGCATCAGCCCCAGCATTTT. Translating it yields CASSTEHQPQHF.

The V call is TRBV2, the J call TRBJ2-1; TRBD1 matches 7 bases. CDR1 and CDR2 from the germline V gene are SNHLY and FYNNEI. V dropped 4 bases and J dropped 9; count of bases not matched to a gene: 9. CDR3 size: 14 residues. CDR3 loop: CASSGQGMLTEQFF. CDR3 DNA sequence: TGTGCCAGCAGTGGACAGGGAATGTTAACTGAGCAGTTCTTC.

J is TRBJ1-2 and V is TRBV5-4; D may be TRBD1 (5 bases). The CDR3 extends over 14 amino acids. CDR1 SGHNT and CDR2 YYREEE come from the germline V gene (reference sequence). V lost 5 bases, J lost 0 bases, and 11 bases lay in between. CDR3 sequence (DNA): TGTGCCAGCAGTACCGGGGGGGCTAACTATGGCTACACCTTC. This gives the protein CASSTGGANYGYTF.

This clone has only a few counts. V and J are TRBV6-5 and TRBJ1-1; possible D gene TRBD1, 6 bases. Germline lookup yields CDR1 MNHEY and CDR2 SVGAGI. The CDR3 spans 14 residues. Trimming shortened V by 6 bases and J by 4 bases, and 15 bases separated the two germline ends. The DNA for the CDR3 is TGTGCCAGCAGACTACAGGGATGGAGCACTGAAGCTTTCTTT. Protein sequence: CASRLQGWSTEAFF.

The rearrangement joins TRBV6-5 to TRBJ1-2; D is unclear. The ends were cut back, 2 bases at V and 8 bases at J, with 12 bases in the middle. The CDR3 length is 13 residues. The germline gives CDR1 MNHEY, CDR2 SVGAGI. The CDR3, as DNA: TGTGCCAGCAGTTACCGTCCTTTCGGGGGCTACACCTTC. Protein sequence: CASSYRPFGGYTF.

The J gene is TRBJ1-1, the V gene TRBV24-1, with 8 nucleotides matching TRBD1. This CDR3 is built from 13 residues. Germline CDR1 KGHDR, CDR2 SFDVKD. J gave up 4 bases and V 7 bases, and 4 bases lay outside the gene matches. In DNA form, the CDR3 reads TGTGCCACCAGACAGGGGGAGGGCACTGAAGCTTTCTTT. Protein: CATRQGEGTEAFF.

The rearrangement joins TRBV27 to TRBJ1-1; D not certain. Trimming pared 3 bases from V and 1 base from J, leaving 9 bases between. Germline V gene sequence: CDR1 MNHEY, CDR2 SMNVEV (reference sequence). This CDR3 region has 14 residues. DNA of the CDR3: TGTGCCAGCAGTTTTGCGGTATCGAACACTGAAGCTTTCTTT. Translated: CASSFAVSNTEAFF.

V is TRBV7-2 and J is TRBJ1-4; tentatively, D is TRBD1 (5 bases). This CDR3 comprises 14 residues. Germline CDR1 is SGHTA and CDR2 is FQGNSA. V was clipped by 0 bases and J by 7 bases, with 9 bases between them. DNA for the CDR3: TGTGCCAGCAGCTTAGCTGGGGGAGGTGAAAAACTGTTTTTT. It specifies CASSLAGGGEKLFF.

The chain employs TRBV29-1 and TRBJ2-5, with D perhaps matching TRBD1 (5 bases). The length of the CDR3 is 15 residues. Trimming removed 7 bases from V and 5 bases from J, with 23 bases in between. Germline loops: CDR1 SQVTM, CDR2 ANQGSEA. CDR3 region: CSGNPTGQGGETQYF. CDR3 DNA: TGCAGCGGTAACCCTACAGGTCAGGGCGGTGAGACCCAGTACTTC.

The V call is TRBV9, the J call TRBJ1-1; tentative D call: TRBD1 (6 bases). The V and J ends lost 2 bases and 1 base respectively, with 9 bases between them. Germline assignment: CDR1 SGDLS and CDR2 YYNGEE. CDR3 length: 14 amino acids. CDR3 protein: CASSVDSQNTEAFF. CDR3 in DNA: TGTGCCAGCAGCGTGGACAGCCAGAACACTGAAGCTTTCTTT.

This clone came up once. The chain has TRBV4-1 and TRBJ2-7; TRBD2 agrees at 8 bases. There are 15 residues in the CDR3. Trimming cost V 0 bases and J 4 bases; bases outside gene matches: 5. Germline V gene data show CDR1 as MGHRA and CDR2 as YSYEKL. DNA for the CDR3: TGCGCCAGCAGCCAAGATCAGCGGGGGTATTACGAGCAGTACTTC. Protein: CASSQDQRGYYEQYF.

The chain links TRBV5-1 to TRBJ2-3; TRBD2 matches at 8 bases. The length of the CDR3 is 15 residues. J lost 1 base, V lost 1 base, and 2 bases had no gene match. The germline gives CDR1 SGHRS, CDR2 YFSETQ. CDR3 sequence reads: CASSLSGGGTDTQYF. The CDR3 DNA sequence: TGCGCCAGCAGCTTGAGCGGGGGAGGCACAGATACGCAGTATTTT.

V usage is TRBV6-5 and J usage is TRBJ1-6; D gene uncertain. With 3 bases removed from V and 11 bases from J, the gap between germline ends came to 8 bases. This CDR3 has 12 residues. The germline gives CDR1 MNHEY, CDR2 SVGAGI. CDR3 nucleotide sequence: TGTGCCAGCAGTTATGAGGCTCCACCCCTCCACTTT. It translates to CASSYEAPPLHF.

V gene TRBV7-9 combines with J gene TRBJ2-3; 8 bases agree with TRBD1. The CDR3 is 14 residues long. V shed 2 bases, J shed 6 bases, and the junction held 4 bases outside the gene matches. Germline assignment: CDR1 SEHNR and CDR2 FQNEAQ (reference sequence). CDR3 nucleotides: TGTGCCAGCAGCTTATCAGGGGGCCGTGATACGCAGTATTTT. This translates into CASSLSGGRDTQYF. Full variable domain (remainder filled in from reference TRBV7-9 and TRBJ2-3): DTGVSQNPRHKITKRGQNVTFRCDPISEHNRLYWYRQTLGQGPEFLTYFQNEAQLEKSRLLSDRFSAERPKGSFSTLEIQRTEQGDSAMYLCASSLSGGRDTQYFGPGTRLTVL.

V gene TRBV29-1 combines with J gene TRBJ2-3; 10 nucleotides align to TRBD2. V shed 3 bases, J shed 11 bases, and the junction held 8 bases outside the gene matches. The germline V gene has CDR1 SQVTM and CDR2 ANQGSEA. CDR3 length: 13 residues. This CDR3 reads CSVDRRKRGGQYF. In nucleotides, the CDR3 is TGCAGCGTTGACCGCCGGAAGCGGGGGGGGCAGTATTTT.

The table lists this clone with a few counts. V gene TRBV4-1 combines with J gene TRBJ1-4; TRBD1 might be the D (6 bases). The germline V gene has CDR1 MGHRA and CDR2 YSYEKL. CDR3 size: 17 residues. V lost 1 base to trimming and J lost 1 base, with 13 bases between them. CDR3 amino acids: CASSQGQAFLTNEKLFF. DNA for the CDR3: TGCGCCAGCAGCCAAGGACAGGCGTTTTTAACTAATGAAAAACTGTTTTTT.

The table lists this clone with many counts. The chain combines TRBV6-2 or TRBV6-3 with TRBJ1-6; D may be TRBD1 (5 bases). The germline gives CDR1 MNHEY, CDR2 SVGEGT. V gave up 5 bases and J gave up 7 bases, with 6 bases separating them. The CDR3 has 12 residues. This CDR3 reads CASSAGNSPLHF. For the CDR3, the DNA is TGTGCCAGCAGTGCAGGGAATTCACCCCTCCACTTT.

V gene TRBV6-6 combines with J gene TRBJ1-1; the match to TRBD1 covers 8 bases. Germline V gene sequence: CDR1 MNHNY, CDR2 SVGAGI (reference sequence). The CDR3 sequence is 13 residues long. Trimming cost V 6 bases and J 5 bases; bases outside gene matches: 5. The CDR3 spells CASSQTGETEAFF. The CDR3 bases are TGTGCCAGCAGCCAGACAGGGGAGACTGAAGCTTTCTTT.

The chain couples TRBV5-5 to TRBJ1-4; possibly TRBD1 for D (5 bases). V was shortened by 4 bases and J by 0 bases, with 13 bases between the two germline ends. Germline CDR1 and CDR2: SGHKS and YYEKEE (reference sequence). The CDR3 has 16 residues. Written as DNA, the CDR3 is TGTGCCAGCAGCCCAGGACAACCCGCAACTAATGAAAAACTGTTTTTT. Protein product: CASSPGQPATNEKLFF.

A single count supports this clone. This chain links TRBV4-3 with TRBJ2-3; 7 bases fit TRBD1. This CDR3 is 16 amino acids long. V was clipped by 3 bases and J by 3 bases; unmatched bases: 9. Germline V gene data show CDR1 as LGHNA and CDR2 as YSLEER. CDR3 in amino acids: CASSHRQGLVTDTQYF. Written as DNA, the CDR3 is TGCGCCAGCAGCCACCGACAGGGCCTAGTAACAGATACGCAGTATTTT.

V gene TRBV5-6 combines with J gene TRBJ1-4; D not resolved. Trimming cost V 4 bases and J 5 bases, with 12 bases left between them. The germline V gene has CDR1 SGHDT and CDR2 YYEEEE. The CDR3 is 14 amino acids. For the CDR3, the DNA is TGTGCCAGCAGCAGGTGGAGGAACAATGAAAAACTGTTTTTT. Residues: CASSRWRNNEKLFF.

There are a few counts of this clone. Other nucleotide sequences from this sample produce the same CDR3. CDR3 protein: CASSSGTSSYNEQFF. Here the CDR3 DNA reads TGTGCCAGCAGCTCAGGGACAAGCTCCTACAATGAGCAGTTCTTC. The genes are TRBV27 and TRBJ2-1, with a tentative D call TRBD1 (6 bases). Deletions cut 6 bases from V and 0 bases from J, with 12 bases between. The CDR3 sequence is 15 residues long. Per the germline V gene, CDR1 is MNHEY and CDR2 is SMNVEV (reference sequence).

V and J are TRBV5-6 and TRBJ1-1, with D uncertain. Between the trimmed V and J ends, which lost 5 bases and 2 bases, there was a span of 7 bases. The CDR3 has 12 residues. Germline CDR1 reads SGHDT; CDR2 reads YYEEEE. CDR3 coding DNA: TGTGCCAGCAGTCAGGATAACACTGAAGCTTTCTTT. Its protein is CASSQDNTEAFF.

The V gene is TRBV5-5, the J gene TRBJ1-5; TRBD1 agrees at 12 bases. CDR3 size: 18 residues. With 3 bases clipped from V and 0 bases from J, the junction kept 7 bases outside the gene matches. The germline CDR1 and CDR2 sequences are SGHKS and YYEKEE (reference sequence). The CDR3, as DNA: TGTGCCAGCAGCTCCCGCGGGACAGGGGGCCCTAGCAATCAGCCCCAGCATTTT. Translated: CASSSRGTGGPSNQPQHF.

This chain joins TRBV18 and TRBJ1-4; the D gene is possibly TRBD1 (6 bases). Germline V gene sequence: CDR1 KGHSH, CDR2 LQKENI. Trimming took off 2 bases at V and 5 bases at J, with 12 bases between the two ends. CDR3 length: 15 amino acids. The CDR3 DNA sequence: TGTGCCAGCTCACCAGGGGGCACCATGAATGAAAAACTGTTTTTT. It is translated as CASSPGGTMNEKLFF.

This clone was observed a single time. The V gene is TRBV15, the J gene TRBJ2-1, with a possible D match to TRBD2 (5 bases). This CDR3 contains 15 residues. Trimming shortened V by 6 bases and J by 2 bases, and 14 bases separated the two germline ends. The germline V gene has CDR1 LNHNV and CDR2 YYDKDF (reference sequence). In nucleotides, the CDR3 is TGTGCCACCAGATTGCGGGCTGGCCCCTACAATGAGCAGTTCTTC. It yields the protein CATRLRAGPYNEQFF. The complete variable domain, with remaining parts taken from reference TRBV15 and TRBJ2-1, reads DAMVIQNPRYQVTQFGKPVTLSCSQTLNHNVMYWYQQKSSQAPKLLFHYYDKDFNNEADTPDNFQSRRPNTSFCFLDIRSPGLGDTAMYLCATRLRAGPYNEQFFGPGTRLTVL.

The gene calls are TRBV14 and TRBJ1-2; no definite D call. This CDR3 has 15 amino acids. CDR1 SGHDN and CDR2 FVKESK come from the germline V gene. Trimming removed 0 bases at V and 2 bases at J, with 10 bases between. CDR3 in amino acids: CASSQDLNGNYGYTF. The CDR3 DNA follows: TGTGCCAGCAGCCAAGATCTAAACGGGAACTATGGCTACACCTTC.

The CDR3 here is CASSKPGGGWDEQYF. The CDR3 region has the DNA TGTGCCAGCAGCAAACCGGGGGGGGGCTGGGACGAGCAGTACTTC. The chain links TRBV7-8 to TRBJ2-7; TRBD2 matches 8 bases. This CDR3 spans 15 amino acids. Germline lookup yields CDR1 SGHVS and CDR2 FQNEAQ. V was pared by 5 bases and J by 5 bases, with 11 bases of the junction left unmatched.